The next 26 T cell receptor beta chains were all read from a single sample in a study of OX40 agonist ivuxolimab in advanced cancers. Sequencing used immunoSEQ multiplex PCR; TCRdb keeps in-frame clones, though not all of them. Here the sample spans fewer than 85,000 clones, roughly 78% being singletons. Sequences were derived from CD4+ or CD8+ T cells sorted from blood, sampled in a trial of the OX40 agonist ivuxolimab. The receptor set was obtained from an adult with an advanced solid tumor such as melanoma, head and neck, liver or kidney cancer.

CDR3 in DNA: TGTGCCAGCAGCTTGGTGGGACGCACTGGAAACACCATATATTTT. Translated, it gives CASSLVGRTGNTIYF. This chain joins TRBV5-8 and TRBJ1-3, with a possible D match to TRBD1 (5 bases). Germline values: CDR1 SGHTS, CDR2 YDEGEE. V gave up 0 bases and J gave up 2 bases, with 9 bases separating them. CDR3 length: 15 residues.

V and J are TRBV5-1 and TRBJ2-3; D call uncertain. This CDR3 is built from 15 residues. The ends were cut back, 0 bases at V and 0 bases at J, with 8 bases in the middle. Germline values: CDR1 SGHRS, CDR2 YFSETQ. DNA for the CDR3: TGCGCCAGCAGCTTGGAGGCATCCAGCACAGATACGCAGTATTTT. Its protein product is CASSLEASSTDTQYF.

This chain joins TRBV6-1 and TRBJ1-1; tentatively, D is TRBD1 (6 bases). Trimming took 2 bases from V and 10 from J, leaving 20 bases between them. The CDR3 spans 15 residues. Germline CDR1 MNHNS, CDR2 SASEGT. The CDR3 sequence is CASSESQLGGWGAFF. The CDR3 bases are TGTGCCAGCAGTGAATCCCAGCTAGGGGGGTGGGGAGCTTTCTTT.

V gene TRBV4-3 combines with J gene TRBJ2-1; D may match TRBD1 or TRBD2 (6 bases each). CDR1 and CDR2 (germline): LGHNA, YSLEER. V dropped 1 base and J dropped 8 bases, with 15 bases sitting between them. CDR3 size: 15 residues. The CDR3, as DNA: TGCGCCAGCAGCCAAGGCCGGAACAGGGAGGATGAGCAGTTCTTC. Translating gives CASSQGRNREDEQFF.

This clone was detected once. V gene TRBV6-5 combines with J gene TRBJ1-5, with D perhaps TRBD1 (5 bases). V gave up 5 bases and J gave up 0 bases, with 11 bases separating them. The CDR3 is made up of 15 amino acids. Germline V lookup: CDR1 MNHEY, CDR2 SVGAGI. CDR3 region: CASSTGLNSNQPQHF. The CDR3 DNA reads TGTGCCAGCAGTACGGGACTAAATAGCAATCAGCCCCAGCATTTT.

The chain recombines TRBV19 with TRBJ1-2; D gene ambiguous. Germline CDR1 and CDR2: LNHDA and SQIVND (reference sequence). Trimming stripped 3 bases from V and 8 bases from J, with 10 bases between. The CDR3 consists of 12 residues. Written as DNA, the CDR3 is TGTGCCAGTAGTATTTCCAGCCGGGGCTACACCTTC. It encodes CASSISSRGYTF.

The chain combines TRBV11-2 with TRBJ2-7, with TRBD1 identical over 9 bases. Germline CDR1 SGHAT, CDR2 FQNNGV. Losses at the gene ends were 5 bases for V and 4 bases for J; bases not matched to a gene: 9. This CDR3 is 15 amino acids long. The CDR3 DNA sequence: TGTGCCAGCAGCATCTACCGGGACAGGGTTTACGAGCAGTACTTC. Translating gives CASSIYRDRVYEQYF.

A word on this clone: Other DNA sequences in this specimen translate into the identical CDR3. The V and J genes are TRBV7-9 and TRBJ2-7; 8 bases align to TRBD2. The CDR3 is 16 residues long. Germline CDR1 and CDR2: SEHNR and FQNEAQ (reference sequence). The V and J ends lost 2 bases and 2 bases, in that order; junction bases with no gene match: 8. CDR3 DNA: TGTGCCAGCAGCTTACGAGGACGGGAGGGCCCCTACGAGCAGTACTTC. Encoded protein: CASSLRGREGPYEQYF.

This sequence joins TRBV30 and TRBJ1-6, with D maybe TRBD1 (5 bases). The germline V gene encodes CDR1 GTSNPN and CDR2 SVGIG (reference sequence). Trimming pared 6 bases from V and 6 bases from J, leaving 15 bases between. CDR3 size: 14 residues. CDR3 sequence reads: CACAPGTINSPLHF. CDR3 bases: TGTGCCTGTGCTCCGGGGACTATTAATTCACCCCTCCACTTT.

The chain joins TRBV19 to TRBJ2-3; TRBD2 is a possible D gene (6 bases). The CDR3 is 15 residues long. Between the trimmed V and J ends, which lost 3 bases and 5 bases, there was a span of 15 bases. Germline V gene sequence: CDR1 LNHDA, CDR2 SQIVND (reference sequence). CDR3 in amino acids: CASSIGAGTRDTQYF. The CDR3 nucleotides read TGTGCCAGTAGTATTGGGGCGGGGACGAGAGATACGCAGTATTTT. Full variable domain (outside the CDR3, taken from reference TRBV19 and TRBJ2-3): DGGITQSPKYLFRKEGQNVTLSCEQNLNHDAMYWYRQDPGQGLRLIYYSQIVNDFQKGDIAEGYSVSREKKESFPLTVTSAQKNPTAFYLCASSIGAGTRDTQYFGPGTRLTVL.

The chain joins TRBV2 to TRBJ2-5, with D possibly TRBD1 on 5 matching bases. Trimming shortened V by 2 bases and J by 2 bases, and 9 bases separated the two germline ends. Germline assignment: CDR1 SNHLY and CDR2 FYNNEI. CDR3 length: 14 amino acids. CDR3 nucleotide sequence: TGTGCCAGCAGTGAATCTGGGGCACAAGAGACCCAGTACTTC. This codes for CASSESGAQETQYF.

The chain is built from TRBV7-9 and TRBJ2-1; D is ambiguous. This CDR3 has 13 residues. Trimming removed 1 base from V and 5 bases from J, with 6 bases in between. The germline gives CDR1 SEHNR, CDR2 FQNEAQ (reference sequence). CDR3 loop: CASSLVSHNEQFF. In DNA, the CDR3 is TGTGCCAGCAGCTTAGTTTCCCACAATGAGCAGTTCTTC.

This clone was observed a handful of times. This chain connects TRBV9 to TRBJ1-6; weak D call: TRBD1 (6 bases). Trimming removed 3 bases at V and 9 bases at J, with 16 bases between. This CDR3 comprises 15 residues. Per germline, CDR1 SGDLS and CDR2 YYNGEE. The CDR3 nucleotides are TGTGCCAGCAGCGAGGACAGCCATCTTGCTTCACCCCTCCACTTT. This gives the protein CASSEDSHLASPLHF.

The rearrangement links TRBV20-1 to TRBJ1-1; D is unclear. Trimming took off 5 bases at V and 3 bases at J, with 4 bases between the two ends. This CDR3 region has 10 residues. The germline V gene has CDR1 DFQATT and CDR2 SNEGSKA (reference sequence). CDR3 sequence reads: CSASHTEAFF. CDR3 DNA sequence: TGCAGTGCTTCCCACACTGAAGCTTTCTTT.

The chain recombines TRBV13 with TRBJ2-5; D is perhaps TRBD1 (7 bases). CDR1 and CDR2 from the germline V gene are PRHDT and FYEKMQ (reference sequence). With 0 bases removed from V and 9 bases from J, the gap between germline ends came to 17 bases. The CDR3 is 15 residues long. CDR3 amino acids: CASSLGQGTSRAQYF. In DNA form, the CDR3 reads TGTGCCAGCAGCTTAGGACAGGGGACTTCTAGGGCCCAGTACTTC.

This chain connects TRBV7-9 to TRBJ1-6, with 8 positions matching TRBD1. Germline V lookup: CDR1 SEHNR, CDR2 FQNEAQ (reference sequence). Germline trimming cut 6 bases from V and 7 bases from J; bases unmatched to any gene: 5. This CDR3 has 14 residues. The CDR3 here is CASSAQGANSPLHF. CDR3 bases: TGTGCCAGCAGTGCCCAGGGGGCGAATTCACCCCTCCACTTT.

This chain links TRBV7-2 with TRBJ1-5, with no clear D. Trimming took 5 bases from V and 3 from J, leaving 11 bases between them. CDR3 length: 14 amino acids. Per the germline V gene, CDR1 is SGHTA and CDR2 is FQGNSA. This chain's CDR3 is CASSPRQFNQPQHF. CDR3 coding DNA: TGTGCCAGCAGCCCTAGACAATTCAATCAGCCCCAGCATTTT.

This chain connects TRBV19 to TRBJ2-1; 8 nucleotides match TRBD1. CDR3 length: 14 amino acids. Germline assignment: CDR1 LNHDA and CDR2 SQIVND (reference sequence). After removal of 5 bases from V and 1 base from J, the junction contained 1 base not matched to a gene. The CDR3 DNA follows: TGTGCCAGTAGTCGGACAGGGTCCTACAATGAGCAGTTCTTC. This encodes CASSRTGSYNEQFF.

This clone has only a few counts. This rearrangement joins TRBV19 to TRBJ1-2; D possibly corresponds to TRBD1 (6 bases). Germline V lookup: CDR1 LNHDA, CDR2 SQIVND (reference sequence). The V end was cut by 10 bases, the J end by 4 bases, with 28 bases between. CDR3 size: 17 residues. CDR3 residues: CATRLGHLTRLSYGYTF. The DNA for the CDR3 is TGTGCCACTAGATTGGGACACCTAACCCGCCTCAGCTATGGCTACACCTTC.

J is TRBJ2-2 and V is TRBV2, with D hard to call. V was cut by 3 bases and J by 1 base, with 9 bases left in between. The CDR3 consists of 15 residues. The germline gives CDR1 SNHLY, CDR2 FYNNEI. The CDR3 DNA reads as TGTGCCAGCAGTGATTTGCGACGGAACACCGGGGAGCTGTTTTTT. Translation gives CASSDLRRNTGELFF.

V gene TRBV5-1 combines with J gene TRBJ2-2; D not resolved. Trimming cost V 0 bases and J 5 bases, with 8 bases left between them. Per the germline V gene, CDR1 is SGHRS and CDR2 is YFSETQ. This CDR3 comprises 14 residues. The DNA of the CDR3 is TGCGCCAGCAGCTTGGAGGCACAAACCGGGGAGCTGTTTTTT. Residues: CASSLEAQTGELFF.

V is TRBV7-2 and J is TRBJ1-1; TRBD1 might be the D (5 bases). CDR1 is SGHTA, CDR2 FQGNSA, per germline. Trimming cost V 1 base and J 4 bases, with 10 bases left between them. The CDR3 is 14 residues long. DNA of the CDR3: TGTGCCAGCAGCTTAGAGGCAGGGCTCACTGAAGCTTTCTTT. Amino acid sequence: CASSLEAGLTEAFF.

The chain has TRBV7-2 and TRBJ2-7, with D perhaps matching TRBD1 or TRBD2 (5 bases each). Germline lookup yields CDR1 SGHTA and CDR2 FQGNSA. The CDR3 covers 12 residues. V was clipped by 5 bases and J by 4 bases, with 9 bases between them. The CDR3 nucleotides read TGTGCCAGCAGCCGGGGCCGGTACGAGCAGTACTTC. Residues: CASSRGRYEQYF.

The rearrangement uses TRBV7-9 and TRBJ2-2; D is unclear. Germline CDR1 is SEHNR and CDR2 is FQNEAQ (reference sequence). V was cut by 5 bases and J by 1 base, with 5 bases left in between. This CDR3 has 13 residues. Written as DNA, the CDR3 is TGTGCCAGCAGCCGAGGGAACACCGGGGAGCTGTTTTTT. Its translation is CASSRGNTGELFF.

V and J are TRBV29-1 and TRBJ1-2, with TRBD1 matching 7 bases. The CDR3 contains 13 residues. The germline V gene has CDR1 SQVTM and CDR2 ANQGSEA. The trim removed 6 bases at V and 8 bases at J, leaving 12 bases unmatched. This CDR3 reads CSVRTPRQGGYTF. CDR3 coding DNA: TGCAGCGTCCGCACCCCCCGACAGGGCGGCTACACCTTC.

This clone has a single count. V gene TRBV2 combines with J gene TRBJ1-2, with D perhaps TRBD1 (6 bases). The CDR3 is 14 residues long. Trimming took off 4 bases at V and 7 bases at J, with 16 bases between the two ends. Looked up from germline, CDR1 is SNHLY and CDR2 is FYNNEI. The CDR3 is CASSGDILLPGYTF. In nucleotides, the CDR3 is TGTGCCAGCAGTGGGGACATCCTCCTACCTGGCTACACCTTC.